This T cell receptor beta chain derives from a study of OX40 agonist ivuxolimab in advanced cancers. Across the study: All patients had ivuxolimab intravenously every 2 weeks at 0.01 to 10 mg/kg. Males comprised around 80% of the group, whose mean age was 60 years (range roughly 20 to 90).

The CDR3 has 13 residues. With 4 bases clipped from V and 12 bases from J, the junction kept 11 bases outside the gene matches. Germline assignment: CDR1 SGHRS and CDR2 YFSETQ. Profiled with immunoSEQ multiplex PCR; TCRdb holds only in-frame clones, not every one. The table has under 80,000 clones, over 75% seen once. The material sequenced was CD4+ or CD8+ T cells sorted from blood, taken in a trial of the OX40 agonist ivuxolimab. This chain joins TRBV5-1 and TRBJ1-1; 8 bases align to TRBD1. The source is an adult with an advanced solid tumor such as melanoma, head and neck, liver or kidney cancer. CDR3: CASSGTTGGWSFF. For the CDR3, the DNA is TGCGCCAGCAGCGGAACAACAGGGGGTTGGTCTTTCTTT.